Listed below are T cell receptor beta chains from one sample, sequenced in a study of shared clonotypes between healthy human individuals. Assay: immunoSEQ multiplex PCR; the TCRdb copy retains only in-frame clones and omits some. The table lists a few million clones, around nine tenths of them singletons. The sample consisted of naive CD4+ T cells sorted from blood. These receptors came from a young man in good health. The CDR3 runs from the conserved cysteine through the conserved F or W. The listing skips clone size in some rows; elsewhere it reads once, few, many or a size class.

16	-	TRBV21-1	CASSTPPGVGSYEQYF
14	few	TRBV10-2	CASREQGSDSPLHF
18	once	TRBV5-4	CASSLTWLEGSPYNEQFF
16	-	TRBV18	CASSHKDRGYNSPLHF
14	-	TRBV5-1	CATSFSGANTEAFF
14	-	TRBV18	CASSPSRVGNTIYF
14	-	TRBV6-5	CASERSGNTGELFF
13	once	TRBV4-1	CASSQVEPVGYTF
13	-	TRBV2	CASGDPMNTEAFF
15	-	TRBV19	CASSAPGQGASGYTF
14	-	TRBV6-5	CASSYVSTQGQQFF
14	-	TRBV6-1	CASTRSLPNQPQHF
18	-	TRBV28	CASSPYWRIERSSNEQFF